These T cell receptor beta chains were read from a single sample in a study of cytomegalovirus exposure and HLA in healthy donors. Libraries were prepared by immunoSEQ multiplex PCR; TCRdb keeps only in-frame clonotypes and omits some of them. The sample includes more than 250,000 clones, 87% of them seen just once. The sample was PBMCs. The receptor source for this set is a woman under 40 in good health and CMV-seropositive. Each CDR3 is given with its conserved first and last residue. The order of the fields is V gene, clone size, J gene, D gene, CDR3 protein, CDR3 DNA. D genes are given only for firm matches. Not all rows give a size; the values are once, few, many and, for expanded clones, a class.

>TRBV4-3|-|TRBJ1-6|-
CASSQDRGRDLHNSPLHF
TGCGCCAGCAGCCAAGATCGAGGTCGGGACCTACATAATTCACCCCTCCACTTT
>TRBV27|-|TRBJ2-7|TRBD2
CASSLAGPTYEQYF
TGTGCCAGCAGCCTAGCGGGACCTACCTACGAGCAGTACTTC
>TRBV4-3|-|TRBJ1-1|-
CASSQGRPGTLGGEAFF
TGCGCCAGCAGCCAAGGCCGGCCTGGAACCCTCGGCGGGGAAGCTTTCTTT
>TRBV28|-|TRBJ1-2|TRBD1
CASSLLGDRFSNGYTF
TGTGCCAGCAGTTTACTCGGGGACAGGTTTTCGAATGGCTACACCTTC
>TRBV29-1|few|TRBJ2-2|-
CSARSSENTGELFF
TGCAGCGCCCGAAGTAGCGAGAACACCGGGGAGCTGTTTTTT
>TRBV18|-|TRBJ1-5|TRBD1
CASSPTGSKSNQPQHF
TGTGCCAGCTCACCGACAGGGAGTAAGAGCAATCAGCCCCAGCATTTT
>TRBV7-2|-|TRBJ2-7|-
CASSFSAGRSEQYF
TGTGCCAGCAGCTTTTCCGCGGGGCGTAGCGAGCAGTACTTC
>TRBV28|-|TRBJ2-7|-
CASSLWWSSYEQYF
TGTGCCAGCAGTTTGTGGTGGTCTTCCTACGAGCAGTACTTC
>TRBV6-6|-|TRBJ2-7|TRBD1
CASSYSGQTDEQYF
TGTGCCAGCAGTTACTCGGGACAGACCGACGAGCAGTACTTC
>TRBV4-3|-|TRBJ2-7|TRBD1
CASSQRDSSYEQYF
TGCGCCAGCAGCCAACGGGACAGCTCCTACGAGCAGTACTTC
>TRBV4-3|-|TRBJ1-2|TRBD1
CASSQAWVTGGESENGYTF
TGCGCCAGCAGCCAAGCTTGGGTGACAGGGGGCGAGAGCGAAAATGGCTACACCTTC
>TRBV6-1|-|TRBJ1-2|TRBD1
CASDRDRGVSGGYTF
TGTGCCAGCGACCGGGACAGGGGGGTATCGGGAGGCTACACCTTC
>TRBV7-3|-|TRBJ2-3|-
CASSLRGPITDTQYF
TGTGCCAGCAGCTTAAGGGGCCCTATCACAGATACGCAGTATTTT